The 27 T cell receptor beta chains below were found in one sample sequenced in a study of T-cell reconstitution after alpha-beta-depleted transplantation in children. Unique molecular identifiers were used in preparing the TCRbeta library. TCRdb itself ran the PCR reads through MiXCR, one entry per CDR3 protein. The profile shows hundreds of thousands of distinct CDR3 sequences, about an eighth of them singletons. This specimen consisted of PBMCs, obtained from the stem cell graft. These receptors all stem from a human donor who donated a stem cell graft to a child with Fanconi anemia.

CDR3: CASSQGNGKETQYF. Here the CDR3 DNA reads TGTGCCAGCAGTCAGGGTAACGGCAAAGAGACCCAGTACTTC. The chain employs TRBV7-6 and TRBJ2-5, with D possibly matching TRBD1 (5 bases). With 6 bases removed from V and 3 bases from J, the gap between germline ends came to 14 bases. Germline loops: CDR1 SGHVS, CDR2 FNYEAQ. This CDR3 has 14 amino acids.

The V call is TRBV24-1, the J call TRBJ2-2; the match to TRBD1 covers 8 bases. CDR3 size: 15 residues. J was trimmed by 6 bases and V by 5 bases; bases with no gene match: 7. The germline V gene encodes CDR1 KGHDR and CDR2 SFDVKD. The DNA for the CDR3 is TGTGCCACCAGTGGAGTTTCAGGGGGCCCCGGGGAGCTGTTTTTT. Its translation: CATSGVSGGPGELFF.

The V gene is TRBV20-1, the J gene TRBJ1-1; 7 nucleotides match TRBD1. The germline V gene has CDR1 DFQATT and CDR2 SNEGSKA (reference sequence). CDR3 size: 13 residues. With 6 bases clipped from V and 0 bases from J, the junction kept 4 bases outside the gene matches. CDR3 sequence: CSAPGQVNTEAFF. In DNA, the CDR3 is TGCAGTGCGCCCGGACAGGTGAACACTGAAGCTTTCTTT.

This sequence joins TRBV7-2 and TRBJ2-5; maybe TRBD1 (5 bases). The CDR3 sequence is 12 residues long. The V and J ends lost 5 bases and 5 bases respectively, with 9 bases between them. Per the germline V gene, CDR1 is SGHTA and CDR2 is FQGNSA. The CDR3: CASSQGWETQYF. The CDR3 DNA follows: TGTGCCAGCAGCCAGGGTTGGGAGACCCAGTACTTC. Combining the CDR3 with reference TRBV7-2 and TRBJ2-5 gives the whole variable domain GAGVSQSPSNKVTEKGKDVELRCDPISGHTALYWYRQSLGQGLEFLIYFQGNSAPDKSGLPSDRFSAERTGGSVSTLTIQRTQQEDSAVYLCASSQGWETQYFGPGTRLLVL.

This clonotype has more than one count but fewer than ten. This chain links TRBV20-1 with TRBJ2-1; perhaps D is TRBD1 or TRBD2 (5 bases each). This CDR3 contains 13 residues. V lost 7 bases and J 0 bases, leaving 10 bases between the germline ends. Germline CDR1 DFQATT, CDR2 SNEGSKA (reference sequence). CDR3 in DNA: TGCAGTGTGAGGGGTAGCTCCTACAATGAGCAGTTCTTC. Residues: CSVRGSSYNEQFF.

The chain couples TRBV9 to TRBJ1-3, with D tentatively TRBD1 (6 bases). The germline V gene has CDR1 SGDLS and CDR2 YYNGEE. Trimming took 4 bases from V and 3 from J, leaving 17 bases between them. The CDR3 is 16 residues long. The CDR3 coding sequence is TGTGCCAGCAGCCCCTGGACAGTAAGTTATGGAAACACCATATATTTT. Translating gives CASSPWTVSYGNTIYF.

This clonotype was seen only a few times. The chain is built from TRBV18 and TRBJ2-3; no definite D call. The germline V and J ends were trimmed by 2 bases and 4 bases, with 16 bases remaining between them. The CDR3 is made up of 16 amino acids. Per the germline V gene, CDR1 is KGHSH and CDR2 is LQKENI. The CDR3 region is CASSPYPSTLSDTQYF. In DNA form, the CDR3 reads TGTGCCAGCTCACCATACCCCAGCACCCTGTCAGATACGCAGTATTTT.

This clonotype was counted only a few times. The CDR3 nucleotides read TGTGCCAGCAGCCGGGGACGGAGGGTAATCGCAGATACGCAGTATTTT. Protein: CASSRGRRVIADTQYF. V usage is TRBV7-2 and J usage is TRBJ2-3; TRBD2 is a possible D gene (6 bases). This CDR3 region has 16 residues. V was shortened by 5 bases and J by 4 bases, with 19 bases between the two germline ends. The germline gives CDR1 SGHTA, CDR2 FQGNSA.

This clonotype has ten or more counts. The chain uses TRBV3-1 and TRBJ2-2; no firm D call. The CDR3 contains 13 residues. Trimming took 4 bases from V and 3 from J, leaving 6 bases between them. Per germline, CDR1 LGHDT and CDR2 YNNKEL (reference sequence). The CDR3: CASSRGYTGELFF. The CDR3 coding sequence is TGTGCCAGCAGCCGAGGATACACCGGGGAGCTGTTTTTT.

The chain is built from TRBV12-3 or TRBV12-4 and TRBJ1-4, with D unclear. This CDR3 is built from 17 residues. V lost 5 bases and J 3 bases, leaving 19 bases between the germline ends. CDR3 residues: CASSQWASVSANEKLFF. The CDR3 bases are TGTGCCAGCAGTCAATGGGCCTCGGTGTCGGCTAATGAAAAACTGTTTTTT.

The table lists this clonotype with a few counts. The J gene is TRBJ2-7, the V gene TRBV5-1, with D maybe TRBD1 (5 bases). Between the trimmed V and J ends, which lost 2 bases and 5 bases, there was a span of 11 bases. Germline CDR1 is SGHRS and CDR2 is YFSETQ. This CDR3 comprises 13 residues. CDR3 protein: CASSFNQGNEQYF. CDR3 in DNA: TGCGCCAGCAGCTTCAATCAGGGTAACGAGCAGTACTTC.

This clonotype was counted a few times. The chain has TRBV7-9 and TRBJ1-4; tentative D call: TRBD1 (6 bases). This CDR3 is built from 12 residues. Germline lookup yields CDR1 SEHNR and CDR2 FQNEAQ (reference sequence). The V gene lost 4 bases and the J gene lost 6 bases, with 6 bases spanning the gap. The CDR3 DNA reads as TGTGCCAGCAGCTGGACAGATGAAAAACTGTTTTTT. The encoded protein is CASSWTDEKLFF.

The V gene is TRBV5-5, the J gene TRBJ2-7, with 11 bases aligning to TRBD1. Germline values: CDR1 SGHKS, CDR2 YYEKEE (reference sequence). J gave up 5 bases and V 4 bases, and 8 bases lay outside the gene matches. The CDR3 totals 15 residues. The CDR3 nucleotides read TGTGCCAGCAGCATTGGACAGGGGGCAGGAGACGAGCAGTACGTC. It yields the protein CASSIGQGAGDEQYV.

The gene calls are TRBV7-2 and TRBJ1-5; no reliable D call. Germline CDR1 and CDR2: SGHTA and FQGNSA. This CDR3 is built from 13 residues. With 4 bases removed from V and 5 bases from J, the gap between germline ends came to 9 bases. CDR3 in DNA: TGTGCCAGCAGCTCCCAGTCCGATCAGCCCCAGCATTTT. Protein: CASSSQSDQPQHF.

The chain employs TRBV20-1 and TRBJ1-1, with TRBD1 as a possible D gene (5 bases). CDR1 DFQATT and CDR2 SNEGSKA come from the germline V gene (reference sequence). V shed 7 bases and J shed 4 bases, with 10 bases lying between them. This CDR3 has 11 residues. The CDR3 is CSGYGGTEAFF. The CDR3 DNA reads TGCAGTGGTTACGGGGGCACTGAAGCTTTCTTT.

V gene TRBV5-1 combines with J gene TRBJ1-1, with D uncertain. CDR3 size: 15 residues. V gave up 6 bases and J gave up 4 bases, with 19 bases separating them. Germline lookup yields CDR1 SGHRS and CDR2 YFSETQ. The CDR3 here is CASTLSMRGSTEAFF. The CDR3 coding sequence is TGCGCCAGCACCCTATCTATGAGAGGGAGCACTGAAGCTTTCTTT.

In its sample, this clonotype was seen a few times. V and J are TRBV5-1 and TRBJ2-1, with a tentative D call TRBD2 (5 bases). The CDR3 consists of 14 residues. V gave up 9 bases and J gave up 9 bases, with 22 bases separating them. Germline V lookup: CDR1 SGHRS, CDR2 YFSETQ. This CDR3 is CATREGTGSGEQFF. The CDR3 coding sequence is TGCGCCACACGAGAAGGCACTGGGAGTGGTGAGCAGTTCTTC.

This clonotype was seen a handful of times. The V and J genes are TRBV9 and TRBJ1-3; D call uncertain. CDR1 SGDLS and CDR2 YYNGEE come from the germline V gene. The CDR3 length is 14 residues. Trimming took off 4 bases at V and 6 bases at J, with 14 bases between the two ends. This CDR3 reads CASSPGGAENTIYF. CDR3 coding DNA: TGTGCCAGCAGCCCGGGAGGAGCTGAAAACACCATATATTTT.

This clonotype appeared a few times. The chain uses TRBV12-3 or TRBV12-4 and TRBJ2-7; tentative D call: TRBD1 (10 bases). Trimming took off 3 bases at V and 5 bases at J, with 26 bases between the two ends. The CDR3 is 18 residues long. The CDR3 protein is CASSLRGGRGTGANEQYF. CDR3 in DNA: TGTGCCAGCAGTTTGCGGGGGGGGCGGGGGACAGGGGCGAACGAGCAGTACTTC.

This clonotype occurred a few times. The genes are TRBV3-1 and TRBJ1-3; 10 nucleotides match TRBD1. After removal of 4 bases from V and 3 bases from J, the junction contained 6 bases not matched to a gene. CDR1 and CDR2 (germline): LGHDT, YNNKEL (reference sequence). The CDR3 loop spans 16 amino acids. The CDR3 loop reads CASSPPGTGVGNTIYF. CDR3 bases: TGTGCCAGCAGCCCTCCCGGGACAGGGGTTGGAAACACCATATATTTT.

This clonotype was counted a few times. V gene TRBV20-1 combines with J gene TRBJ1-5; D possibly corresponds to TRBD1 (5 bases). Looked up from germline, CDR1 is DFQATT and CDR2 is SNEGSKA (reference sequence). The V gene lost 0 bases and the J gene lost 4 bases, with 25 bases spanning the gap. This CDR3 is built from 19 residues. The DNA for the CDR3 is TGCAGTGCTAGAGATTTCTCGTTCCCGGGGGTGGCGTCAAATCAGCCCCAGCATTTT. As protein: CSARDFSFPGVASNQPQHF.

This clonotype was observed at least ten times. The CDR3 DNA reads as TGTGCCAGCAGTTTACGGCTAGCGGGGGGGCCCTCGTTCTTC. Translated: CASSLRLAGGPSFF. The chain employs TRBV12-3 or TRBV12-4 and TRBJ2-1, with TRBD2 identical over 12 bases. The junction had 8 bases not matched to a gene; V was cut back by 2 bases and J by 15 bases. This CDR3 comprises 14 residues.

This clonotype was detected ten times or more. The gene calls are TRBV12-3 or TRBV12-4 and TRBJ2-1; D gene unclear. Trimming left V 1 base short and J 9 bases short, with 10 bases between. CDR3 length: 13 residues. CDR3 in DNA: TGTGCCAGCAGTTTAGTTAACATGGGTGAGCAGTTCTTC. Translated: CASSLVNMGEQFF.

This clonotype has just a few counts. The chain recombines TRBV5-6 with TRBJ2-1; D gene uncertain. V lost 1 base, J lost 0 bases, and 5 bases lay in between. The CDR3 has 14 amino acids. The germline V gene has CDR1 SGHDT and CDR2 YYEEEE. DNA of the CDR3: TGTGCCAGCAGCTTGTACAGCTCCTACAATGAGCAGTTCTTC. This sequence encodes CASSLYSSYNEQFF.

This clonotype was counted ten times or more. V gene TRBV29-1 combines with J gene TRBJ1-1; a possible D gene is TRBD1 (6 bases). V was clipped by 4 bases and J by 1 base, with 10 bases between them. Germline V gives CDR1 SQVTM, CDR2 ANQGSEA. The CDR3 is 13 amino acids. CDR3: CSVAQGPNTEAFF. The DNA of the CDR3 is TGCAGCGTTGCTCAGGGGCCGAACACTGAAGCTTTCTTT.

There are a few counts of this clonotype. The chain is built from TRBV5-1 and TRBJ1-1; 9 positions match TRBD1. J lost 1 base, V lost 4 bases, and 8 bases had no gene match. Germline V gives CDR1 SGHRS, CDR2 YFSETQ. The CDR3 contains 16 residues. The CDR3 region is CASSPTGTGWNTEAFF. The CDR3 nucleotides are TGCGCCAGCAGCCCCACCGGGACAGGGTGGAACACTGAAGCTTTCTTT.

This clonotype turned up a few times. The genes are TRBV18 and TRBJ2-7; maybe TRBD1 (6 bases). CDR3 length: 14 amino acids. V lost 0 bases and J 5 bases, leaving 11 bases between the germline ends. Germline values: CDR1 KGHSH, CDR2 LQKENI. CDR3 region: CASSPPYRADEQYF. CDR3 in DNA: TGTGCCAGCTCACCACCGTACAGGGCGGACGAGCAGTACTTC.